This T cell receptor beta chain derives from a study of T cell repertoires in cytomegalovirus infection. Study background: As its CMV epitopes, the study selected recently identified HLA-C-restricted and well-studied HLA-B-restricted targets. It can be stated that public TCR beta signatures indicated CMV infection as well as a matching HLA type.

General study points: Adding up the frequency of public TCR beta families identified people who carried CMV plus the relevant HLA. Dominating the ex vivo response were HLA-C-restricted CMV-specific TCR beta clonotypes.

This clonotype was counted at least ten times. Its antigen remains unidentified. This CDR3 spans 16 amino acids. Germline V gives CDR1 SQVTM, CDR2 ANQGSEA. J was trimmed by 4 bases and V by 7 bases; bases with no gene match: 18. Each CDR3 protein is one row after TCRdb ran MiXCR on the reads. The repertoire has about 900,000 distinct CDR3 sequences, approximately 33% of them found once; the top ten carry roughly 13%. The clonotype originates from a human donor in good health (CMV status not recorded). Some clones in this sample may be carry-over from other donors' samples. Sequencing used cultured CD8+ T cells from PBMCs, obtained from culture after CMV antigen stimulation. The chain links TRBV29-1 to TRBJ1-2; 7 positions match TRBD1. CDR3 sequence: CSASQPPGQQTYGYTF. The CDR3 DNA is TGCAGCGCTTCACAACCCCCGGGACAGCAAACCTATGGCTACACCTTC. The whole variable domain, remainder taken from reference TRBV29-1 and TRBJ1-2, is SAVISQKPSRDICQRGTSLTIQCQVDSQVTMMFWYRQQPGQSLTLIATANQGSEATYESGFVIDKFPISRPNLTFSTLTVSNMSPEDSSIYLCSASQPPGQQTYGYTFGSGTRLTVV.